The TCR beta chain described here comes from a study of cytomegalovirus exposure and HLA in healthy donors. The CDR3 extends over 17 amino acids. V trimming: 5 bases; J trimming: 1 base; junction bases outside the gene matches: 10. The germline V gene encodes CDR1 MNHEY and CDR2 SMNVEV (reference sequence). The donors (healthy individuals) were bone marrow donors. With respect to this clone: As yet, its antigen is unknown.

Study-wide points: Later analysis found that TCR beta chains associated with HLA were more clonally expanded than other, equally common chains.

The PCR used 60 Vbeta and 13 Jbeta primers. Here immunoSEQ multiplex PCR was the method, and the copy in TCRdb shows in-frame clones only, minus some. The table shows under 300,000 clones, with roughly 86% occurring only once. This chain uses TRBV27 with TRBJ1-5, with TRBD1 matching 8 bases. This clonotype was obtained from a woman aged 40 to 55 in good health and CMV-seropositive. The specimen was PBMCs. The CDR3 DNA follows: TGTGCCAGCAGTCCGGACAGGGTCGTTCGAAGCAATCAGCCCCAGCATTTT. It codes for CASSPDRVVRSNQPQHF.